This T cell receptor (beta chain) was captured by sequencing in a study of T-cell reconstitution after alpha-beta-depleted transplantation in children. The V end was cut by 1 base, the J end by 9 bases, with 13 bases between. Germline CDR1 reads LGHDT; CDR2 reads YNNKEL (reference sequence). This CDR3 has 14 amino acids. The TCRbeta library was prepared with unique molecular identifiers. MiXCR, run by TCRdb on the PCR reads, gives a single entry per CDR3 protein. Altogether 490,000 or so distinct CDR3 sequences are present, approximately 12% being singletons, with the ten largest covering under 7%. The receptor was derived from a human donor who donated a stem cell graft to a child with combined immunodeficiency. The gene calls are TRBV3-1 and TRBJ2-1; TRBD2 might be the D (7 bases). The sample in question was PBMCs from the stem cell graft donor, obtained from the stem cell graft. CDR3 amino acids: CASSQVGGAGEQFF. The CDR3 DNA follows: TGTGCCAGCAGCCAAGTTGGGGGGGCCGGTGAGCAGTTCTTC.